Listed here are 27 T cell receptor beta chains from one sample, sequenced in a study of response to subunit inactivated influenza vaccine. TCRdb re-called the RT-PCR reads with MiXCR, one entry per CDR3 protein. This table holds around 300,000 distinct CDR3 sequences, approximately 20% found once. Sequenced material: PBMCs from blood, taken approximately 22 months after vaccination. These receptor sequences come from a man aged 50 to 69 who received an inactivated influenza vaccine.

This clonotype was seen only a few times. The genes are TRBV3-1 and TRBJ1-5; D ambiguous. Trimming took 0 bases from V and 0 from J, leaving 6 bases between them. Per the germline V gene, CDR1 is LGHDT and CDR2 is YNNKEL (reference sequence). This CDR3 has 15 residues. The CDR3 region has the DNA TGTGCCAGCAGCCAAGATAGCATTAGCAATCAGCCCCAGCATTTT. This gives the protein CASSQDSISNQPQHF.

This clonotype was seen more than once but under ten times. This rearrangement joins TRBV5-1 to TRBJ2-3; 12 positions match TRBD2. The germline CDR1 and CDR2 sequences are SGHRS and YFSETQ. This CDR3 spans 17 amino acids. V gave up 0 bases and J gave up 3 bases; unmatched junction bases: 5. The CDR3 is CASSLASTSGGTDTQYF. CDR3 DNA: TGCGCCAGCAGCTTGGCCTCGACTAGCGGGGGAACAGATACGCAGTATTTT.

The V and J genes are TRBV5-4 and TRBJ2-1, with D possibly matching TRBD2 (6 bases). This CDR3 contains 16 residues. Trimming shortened V by 2 bases and J by 4 bases, and 16 bases separated the two germline ends. Germline CDR1 and CDR2: SGHNT and YYREEE (reference sequence). The CDR3, as DNA: TGTGCCAGCAGCTTTGGTGAGGGAGGAAGATACAATGAGCAGTTCTTC. Translation: CASSFGEGGRYNEQFF.

This clonotype was seen repeatedly, ten times or more. The gene calls are TRBV28 and TRBJ1-1; the D is unclear. There are 11 residues in the CDR3. Trimming took off 5 bases at V and 3 bases at J, with 4 bases between the two ends. Germline loops: CDR1 MDHEN, CDR2 SYDVKM. The CDR3 loop is CASSGYTEAFF. CDR3 sequence (DNA): TGTGCCAGCAGTGGGTACACTGAAGCTTTCTTT.

The rearrangement links TRBV28 to TRBJ2-3; no reliable D call. Germline assignment: CDR1 MDHEN and CDR2 SYDVKM. The CDR3 covers 15 residues. The V end lost 4 bases, the J end lost 1 base, and 12 bases lay between the germline ends. CDR3 coding DNA: TGTGCCAGCAGTTCCCGACGGACGCGCACAGATACGCAGTATTTT. Translated: CASSSRRTRTDTQYF.

The V gene is TRBV4-3, the J gene TRBJ1-1; no clear D gene. Between the trimmed V and J ends, which lost 4 bases and 2 bases, there was a span of 23 bases. Germline lookup yields CDR1 LGHNA and CDR2 YSLEER. The CDR3 is made up of 18 amino acids. The CDR3 sequence is CASSLFHSPQNGNTEAFF. In DNA, the CDR3 is TGCGCCAGCAGCCTCTTCCACAGCCCCCAGAACGGAAACACTGAAGCTTTCTTT.

This clonotype has more than one count but fewer than ten. The genes are TRBV10-3 and TRBJ2-2, with 7 bases fitting TRBD1. Germline V gives CDR1 ENHRY, CDR2 SYGVKD. V gave up 2 bases and J gave up 4 bases; unmatched junction bases: 13. The CDR3 loop spans 18 amino acids. CDR3 region: CAISEPNRPGTATGELFF. The CDR3 coding sequence is TGTGCCATCAGTGAGCCGAACCGACCCGGGACAGCCACCGGGGAGCTGTTTTTT.

The chain has TRBV6-5 and TRBJ1-1, with a possible D match to TRBD1 (5 bases). Trimming took off 0 bases at V and 5 bases at J, with 13 bases between the two ends. This CDR3 region has 15 residues. CDR1 is MNHEY and CDR2 is SVGAGI in the germline V gene. The CDR3, as DNA: TGTGCCAGCAGTTACTCTATCCGCGGGGGGACTGAAGCTTTCTTT. It specifies CASSYSIRGGTEAFF.

This clonotype was detected many times. The chain employs TRBV11-1 and TRBJ2-1, with TRBD2 identical over 13 bases. Germline CDR1 is SGHAT and CDR2 is FQDESV (reference sequence). With 4 bases clipped from V and 5 bases from J, the junction kept 8 bases outside the gene matches. CDR3 length: 17 residues. CDR3 sequence: CASSSTRGLAGHNEQFF. CDR3 DNA sequence: TGTGCCAGCAGCTCAACTAGGGGACTAGCGGGGCACAATGAGCAGTTCTTC.

This clonotype was recorded a few times. The rearrangement uses TRBV29-1 and TRBJ2-7; weak D call: TRBD2 (5 bases). The V end lost 1 base, the J end lost 0 bases, and 13 bases lay between the germline ends. The CDR3 runs 15 residues. From germline, CDR1 is SQVTM and CDR2 ANQGSEA. The CDR3 DNA follows: TGCAGCGTTGAAGGGACTGGACGTAGCTCCTACGAGCAGTACTTC. Residues: CSVEGTGRSSYEQYF.

This clonotype was seen more than once but under ten times. The chain joins TRBV6-2 or TRBV6-3 to TRBJ2-3; TRBD2 is a possible D gene (6 bases). Germline assignment: CDR1 MNHEY and CDR2 SVGEGT. This CDR3 region has 16 residues. Trimming stripped 0 bases from V and 4 bases from J, with 14 bases between. The CDR3 loop is CASSYSALAPADTQYF. CDR3 nucleotides: TGTGCCAGCAGTTACTCAGCCCTAGCGCCCGCAGATACGCAGTATTTT.

This clonotype came up many times. V usage is TRBV25-1 and J usage is TRBJ1-6, with D possibly being TRBD1 (6 bases). The CDR3 has 14 amino acids. The V end was cut by 5 bases, the J end by 9 bases, with 14 bases between. Germline V gene data show CDR1 as MGHDK and CDR2 as SYGVNS. The CDR3 DNA is TGTGCCAGCAGTTTGGGGGGCGTCGGTTCACCCCTCCACTTT. Its translation is CASSLGGVGSPLHF.

This clonotype was found a few times. The chain uses TRBV9 and TRBJ2-7, with 14 nucleotides matching TRBD2. Germline V lookup: CDR1 SGDLS, CDR2 YYNGEE. This CDR3 region has 16 residues. V lost 4 bases to trimming and J lost 4 bases; unmatched junction nucleotides: 7. The chain's CDR3 is CASSPRTSGRLYEQYF. The CDR3 DNA follows: TGTGCCAGCAGCCCGCGGACTAGCGGGAGGTTATACGAGCAGTACTTC.

This clonotype was recorded a few times. V gene TRBV11-2 combines with J gene TRBJ2-1; 10 nucleotides align to TRBD2. Germline V gene lookup returns CDR1 SGHAT and CDR2 FQNNGV. The CDR3 is 17 residues long. J lost 6 bases, V lost 0 bases, and 8 bases had no gene match. The CDR3 loop is CASSLESSGSWGNEQFF. CDR3 coding DNA: TGTGCCAGCAGCTTAGAATCTAGCGGGAGTTGGGGCAATGAGCAGTTCTTC.

This clonotype was seen more than once but under ten times. The V call is TRBV20-1, the J call TRBJ1-2; D call uncertain. Trimming stripped 8 bases from V and 6 bases from J, with 22 bases between. The CDR3 runs to 14 residues. Germline assignment: CDR1 DFQATT and CDR2 SNEGSKA (reference sequence). The CDR3: CSTKNGVGFDGYTF. The DNA of the CDR3 is TGCAGTACAAAAAATGGGGTGGGGTTTGATGGCTACACCTTC.

The chain uses TRBV28 and TRBJ2-5; no clear D. CDR3 size: 13 residues. Per the germline V gene, CDR1 is MDHEN and CDR2 is SYDVKM. The V and J ends lost 3 bases and 5 bases respectively, with 10 bases between them. The CDR3: CASSFLYSETQYF. Written as DNA, the CDR3 is TGTGCCAGCAGTTTTCTTTATTCCGAGACCCAGTACTTC.

The table lists this clonotype with a few counts. The chain links TRBV12-3 or TRBV12-4 to TRBJ1-2, with no clear D. The CDR3 is 11 residues long. Trimming cost V 8 bases and J 4 bases, with 8 bases left between them. CDR3 nucleotide sequence: TGTGCCAGCGGGAACCGCTATGGCTACACCTTC. Amino acid sequence: CASGNRYGYTF.

The J gene is TRBJ1-2, the V gene TRBV23-1, with TRBD1 matching 11 bases. TRBV23-1 is an ORF, with its function uncertain. J was trimmed by 4 bases and V by 3 bases; bases with no gene match: 7. CDR3 length: 16 residues. The CDR3 spells CASSHSRTGGCYGYTF. In nucleotides, the CDR3 is TGCGCCAGCAGTCATTCCCGGACAGGGGGCTGCTATGGCTACACCTTC.

This clonotype was seen a handful of times. The chain combines TRBV6-5 with TRBJ1-1, with D possibly matching TRBD1 (6 bases). The CDR3 extends over 16 amino acids. Trimming took off 4 bases at V and 1 base at J, with 16 bases between the two ends. CDR1 and CDR2 (germline): MNHEY, SVGAGI. The CDR3 sequence: CASSSRHRTANTEAFF. Here the CDR3 DNA reads TGTGCCAGCAGTTCGCGTCACAGGACAGCGAACACTGAAGCTTTCTTT.

This clonotype occurred once. The chain joins TRBV7-9 to TRBJ2-2; no definite D call. The CDR3 is made up of 14 amino acids. Trimming stripped 2 bases from V and 1 base from J, with 5 bases between. The V gene's germline CDR1 is SEHNR and CDR2 FQNEAQ (reference sequence). In DNA, the CDR3 is TGTGCCAGCAGCTTAATCCGGAACACCGGGGAGCTGTTTTTT. The encoded protein is CASSLIRNTGELFF. Variable domain in full (rest from reference TRBV7-9 and TRBJ2-2): DTGVSQNPRHKITKRGQNVTFRCDPISEHNRLYWYRQTLGQGPEFLTYFQNEAQLEKSRLLSDRFSAERPKGSFSTLEIQRTEQGDSAMYLCASSLIRNTGELFFGEGSRLTVL.

This rearrangement joins TRBV28 to TRBJ2-7; D might be TRBD1 (5 bases). Germline V gives CDR1 MDHEN, CDR2 SYDVKM. Trimming stripped 6 bases from V and 3 bases from J, with 18 bases between. This CDR3 has 15 amino acids. CDR3 amino acids: CASSFGTGVDYEQYF. CDR3 DNA sequence: TGTGCCAGCAGCTTCGGAACAGGAGTTGACTACGAGCAGTACTTC.

The chain is built from TRBV9 and TRBJ1-2; no reliable D call. The CDR3 length is 18 residues. Between the trimmed V and J ends, which lost 2 bases and 0 bases, there was a span of 20 bases. Per germline, CDR1 SGDLS and CDR2 YYNGEE. The CDR3 is CASSVPAGDYAANYGYTF. CDR3 bases: TGTGCCAGCAGCGTCCCCGCCGGTGACTATGCAGCTAACTATGGCTACACCTTC.

This clonotype was seen a handful of times. V gene TRBV28 combines with J gene TRBJ1-3, with 8 bases lining up with TRBD1. Germline values: CDR1 MDHEN, CDR2 SYDVKM. Germline trimming cut 7 bases from V and 4 bases from J; bases unmatched to any gene: 9. The CDR3 spans 15 residues. CDR3 nucleotides: TGTGCCAGCACTAAGAACAGGGGGACCGGAAACACCATATATTTT. Protein product: CASTKNRGTGNTIYF.

CDR3 sequence (DNA): TGTGCCAGCAGAGAGGGGAATTACTACGAGCAGTACTTC. It yields the protein CASREGNYYEQYF. This sequence joins TRBV6-1 and TRBJ2-7; D is tentatively TRBD1 or TRBD2 (5 bases each). V was clipped by 6 bases and J by 3 bases, with 12 bases between them. This CDR3 region has 13 residues. Per the germline V gene, CDR1 is MNHNS and CDR2 is SASEGT.

This clonotype was counted between two and nine times. This chain links TRBV5-1 with TRBJ2-7; TRBD2 might be the D (5 bases). V lost 4 bases to trimming and J lost 7 bases, with 18 bases between them. CDR1 and CDR2 (germline): SGHRS, YFSETQ. The CDR3 runs to 14 residues. This CDR3 reads CASSRMSLTGEQYF. Written as DNA, the CDR3 is TGCGCCAGCAGCCGAATGTCGCTCACGGGGGAGCAGTACTTC.

This clonotype was detected only once. V is TRBV30 and J is TRBJ1-1, with no clear D. The CDR3 consists of 15 residues. Germline lookup yields CDR1 GTSNPN and CDR2 SVGIG (reference sequence). Trimming cost V 3 bases and J 6 bases, with 20 bases left between them. DNA of the CDR3: TGTGCCTGGAGGATTTTCCGGACCATCTCAGCTGAAGCTTTCTTT. It encodes CAWRIFRTISAEAFF.

Comment on this clonotype: Sequence at one end of the junction differs from germline and may be a read error. The chain is built from TRBV20-1 and TRBJ2-7; 10 bases line up with TRBD1. CDR1 is DFQATT and CDR2 is SNEGSKA in the germline V gene (reference sequence). This CDR3 has 11 amino acids. CDR3 loop: CSAREPGTGEF. CDR3 DNA: TGCAGTGCTAGAGAACCCGGGACAGGGGAGTTC.